A selection of T cell receptor beta chains follows, all from one sample in a study of monozygotic twins with inflammatory bowel disease. TCRdb re-called the 5' RACE reads; one entry per CDR3 protein, DNA not given. Its table lists 400,000 to 500,000 distinct CDR3 sequences. Sequences were obtained from blood. The receptors shown here come from a human donor with ulcerative colitis or Crohn's disease, or a healthy co-twin of an affected twin (not recorded which). CDR3s include the opening cysteine and the closing phenylalanine or tryptophan. Clone size, where shown, is once, few, many, or a class for clones that have expanded.

v_call: TRBV29-1
clone_size: -
j_call: TRBJ2-7
cdr3_aa: CSVQGAREQYF

v_call: TRBV6-2/TRBV6-3
clone_size: -
j_call: TRBJ2-3
cdr3_aa: CASSYSGTGPDTQYF

v_call: TRBV9
clone_size: medium-sized
j_call: TRBJ1-2
cdr3_aa: CASSLPGAGGYTF

v_call: TRBV19
clone_size: -
j_call: TRBJ2-7
cdr3_aa: CASSITTTGEQYF

v_call: TRBV29-1
clone_size: -
j_call: TRBJ2-1
cdr3_aa: CSYGQGSFYEQFF

v_call: TRBV5-1
clone_size: -
j_call: TRBJ2-4
cdr3_aa: CASSEGYGKNIQYF

v_call: TRBV20-1
clone_size: -
j_call: TRBJ2-2
cdr3_aa: CSARDLGTGELFF

v_call: TRBV29-1
clone_size: -
j_call: TRBJ2-1
cdr3_aa: CSVVRTLDEQFF

v_call: TRBV5-1
clone_size: -
j_call: TRBJ1-1
cdr3_aa: CASSPFMNTEAFF

v_call: TRBV20-1
clone_size: -
j_call: TRBJ2-3
cdr3_aa: CSASGGAGLVNTQYF

v_call: TRBV6-2/TRBV6-3
clone_size: -
j_call: TRBJ2-1
cdr3_aa: CASSYPTSGGDYNEQFF

v_call: TRBV5-1
clone_size: -
j_call: TRBJ2-1
cdr3_aa: CASSSLSGTSGYNEQFF

v_call: TRBV5-5
clone_size: -
j_call: TRBJ1-6
cdr3_aa: CASSLTDNSPLHF

v_call: TRBV19
clone_size: -
j_call: TRBJ2-1
cdr3_aa: CASSIFPTGSSYNEQFF

v_call: TRBV10-3
clone_size: -
j_call: TRBJ1-5
cdr3_aa: CATADRAVSNQPQHF

v_call: TRBV7-2
clone_size: -
j_call: TRBJ1-2
cdr3_aa: CASSRLGPGQSYYGYTF

v_call: TRBV5-1
clone_size: -
j_call: TRBJ2-2
cdr3_aa: CASSLREATGELFF

v_call: TRBV7-9
clone_size: -
j_call: TRBJ1-1
cdr3_aa: CASSLLGADTEAFF

v_call: TRBV28
clone_size: -
j_call: TRBJ2-7
cdr3_aa: CASSSGPREQYF

v_call: TRBV9
clone_size: -
j_call: TRBJ1-2
cdr3_aa: CASSVGSGQVFGGYTF

v_call: TRBV7-2
clone_size: -
j_call: TRBJ2-7
cdr3_aa: CASSLVPRVTPYEQYF

v_call: TRBV3-1
clone_size: -
j_call: TRBJ2-5
cdr3_aa: CASSKRRLETQYF

v_call: TRBV5-1
clone_size: -
j_call: TRBJ1-3
cdr3_aa: CASSLDVSGNTIYF

v_call: TRBV5-1
clone_size: -
j_call: TRBJ2-3
cdr3_aa: CASSLSRRGTDTQYF

v_call: TRBV5-1
clone_size: -
j_call: TRBJ2-3
cdr3_aa: CASSLEFVGLAGGVQYF

v_call: TRBV10-2
clone_size: -
j_call: TRBJ2-7
cdr3_aa: CASSGPGPYEQYF

v_call: TRBV29-1
clone_size: -
j_call: TRBJ1-5
cdr3_aa: CSVVEGSSNQPQHF

v_call: TRBV5-5
clone_size: -
j_call: TRBJ2-7
cdr3_aa: CASSLDPHRSIVYEQYF

v_call: TRBV7-6
clone_size: -
j_call: TRBJ2-1
cdr3_aa: CASSTGGTYNEQFF

v_call: TRBV6-5
clone_size: -
j_call: TRBJ2-5
cdr3_aa: CASSWRLQGWETQYF

v_call: TRBV4-1
clone_size: -
j_call: TRBJ2-3
cdr3_aa: CASSQQVTSRGPDTQYF

v_call: TRBV10-3
clone_size: -
j_call: TRBJ2-6
cdr3_aa: CATQLAGANVLTF

v_call: TRBV20-1
clone_size: -
j_call: TRBJ2-6
cdr3_aa: CSARGGDGANVLTF

v_call: TRBV12-3/TRBV12-4
clone_size: -
j_call: TRBJ1-2
cdr3_aa: CASSAPGVYYGYTF

v_call: TRBV5-1
clone_size: -
j_call: TRBJ2-2
cdr3_aa: CASSPAGELAGELFF

v_call: TRBV7-9
clone_size: -
j_call: TRBJ1-2
cdr3_aa: CASSFEGANYGYTF

v_call: TRBV5-1
clone_size: -
j_call: TRBJ2-5
cdr3_aa: CASSRDYSQETQYF

v_call: TRBV12-3/TRBV12-4
clone_size: -
j_call: TRBJ2-7
cdr3_aa: CASSLTPYRDRAYEQYF

v_call: TRBV9
clone_size: -
j_call: TRBJ1-1
cdr3_aa: CASAGGASTEAFF

v_call: TRBV28
clone_size: -
j_call: TRBJ1-5
cdr3_aa: CASSGGRVGNQPQHF